Listed below are T cell receptor beta chains from one sample, sequenced in a study of a mutant IDH1 vaccine in newly diagnosed glioma. No cognate antigen is known for these TCRs. TCRdb keeps only in-frame clones here, not all; method: immunoSEQ multiplex PCR. The sample has approximately 24,000 clones, over 75% seen once. This specimen consisted of PBMCs, obtained from a glioma patient whose treatment included an IDH1 peptide vaccine. The receptors here all came from a woman younger than 35 with glioma. Each CDR3 is given with its conserved first and last residue. The size field is filled for only some rows; it gives once, few, many or a size class.

CDR3 protein: CASSSPGQGYEQYF
J gene: TRBJ2-7
V gene: TRBV5-4
clone size: NA

CDR3 protein: CASSGQGNNQPQHF
J gene: TRBJ1-5
V gene: TRBV5-8
clone size: NA

CDR3 protein: CASSNKNTEAFF
J gene: TRBJ1-1
V gene: TRBV7-9
clone size: NA

CDR3 protein: CASSPGGDNEQFF
J gene: TRBJ2-1
V gene: TRBV7-9
clone size: NA

CDR3 protein: CASSIPGFPYEQYF
J gene: TRBJ2-7
V gene: TRBV19
clone size: NA

CDR3 protein: CASSSALAGGWGYQETQYF
J gene: TRBJ2-5
V gene: TRBV7-2
clone size: NA

CDR3 protein: CASSLDGLSGANVLTF
J gene: TRBJ2-6
V gene: TRBV7-9
clone size: NA

CDR3 protein: CASRLGETQYF
J gene: TRBJ2-5
V gene: TRBV2
clone size: NA

CDR3 protein: CASRLGEATEAFF
J gene: TRBJ1-1
V gene: TRBV2
clone size: few

CDR3 protein: CASYVERVGSAEAFF
J gene: TRBJ1-1
V gene: TRBV5-1
clone size: NA

CDR3 protein: CASSLTGLGETQYF
J gene: TRBJ2-5
V gene: TRBV7-8
clone size: NA

CDR3 protein: CASSIRVGNTEAFF
J gene: TRBJ1-1
V gene: TRBV19
clone size: few

CDR3 protein: CASSDRDHPYQETQYF
J gene: TRBJ2-5
V gene: TRBV28
clone size: NA

CDR3 protein: CASSLYSYNEQFF
J gene: TRBJ2-1
V gene: TRBV6-1
clone size: NA

CDR3 protein: CASSDPGPNQPQHF
J gene: TRBJ1-5
V gene: TRBV6-4
clone size: NA

CDR3 protein: CASSLAGGHGNTEAFF
J gene: TRBJ1-1
V gene: TRBV5-1
clone size: NA

CDR3 protein: CASRPAATNTGELFF
J gene: TRBJ2-2
V gene: TRBV6-5
clone size: NA

CDR3 protein: CASSDFSMNQPQHF
J gene: TRBJ1-5
V gene: TRBV25-1
clone size: NA

CDR3 protein: CAIRKLQENTEAFF
J gene: TRBJ1-1
V gene: TRBV10-3
clone size: once

CDR3 protein: CSVESDRAIGLGNEQFF
J gene: TRBJ2-1
V gene: TRBV29-1
clone size: NA

CDR3 protein: CASSHSATGESYEQYF
J gene: NA
V gene: TRBV4-3
clone size: NA

CDR3 protein: CASSGTGNAINYGYTF
J gene: TRBJ1-2
V gene: TRBV25-1
clone size: NA